This T cell receptor (beta chain) was sequenced during a study of blood T cell repertoires in COVID-19. Study information: Spain, Italy and the United States supplied samples that represented acute and convalescent COVID-19. T cells, B-cell-depleted T cells, or PBMCs supplied cDNA or gDNA.

In the study's own analysis: By means of reference gene primer amplification, nucleated cell counts were estimated. Profiled with immunoSEQ multiplex PCR; TCRdb holds only in-frame clones, not every one. The V and J calls and clone size were taken over from that table, and D and trimming were inferred from the DNA. The table lists around 310,000 clones, over 75% of them singletons, with 4% in the top ten. Germline V gene lookup returns CDR1 SGHDT and CDR2 YYEEEE. The CDR3 has 16 amino acids. The V segment lost 4 bases and the J segment 0 bases; nucleotides outside the gene matches: 7. Specimen: peripheral blood. The chain has TRBV5-6 and TRBJ1-5; 7 nucleotides align to TRBD1. This clonotype was obtained from a woman aged 45-59 years with active or convalescent COVID-19. The CDR3 bases are TGTGCCAGCAGCCGGACAGGCTCATATAGCAATCAGCCCCAGCATTTT. Amino acid sequence: CASSRTGSYSNQPQHF.